These 5 T cell receptor beta chains originate from one sample sequenced in a study of shared T cell receptors in the human thymus (dated by TCRdb to 2020 to 2023). The method was the immunoSEQ multiplex PCR assay. TCRdb re-hosts the immuneACCESS table, in-frame sequences only. Its copies lack some clones; in the studies checked, an unresolved V gene accounts for under half of them, and the cause for the rest is not known. This sample is represented by 700,000 or so clones; over 75% of them were singletons. Over 0.008% of the sample lies in the top ten. These data are also associated with another study on human thymus T cells.

The specimen sequenced was thymocytes. These receptors all come from a girl less than two years old with a congenital heart defect. Donor details come from another sample of the same person, matched by shared clones.

This clone was observed a single time. The V call is TRBV5-6, the J call TRBJ1-2; 7 positions match TRBD1. With V trimmed by 4 bases and J by 4 bases, 13 bases remained unmatched. Germline lookup yields CDR1 SGHDT and CDR2 YYEEEE. The CDR3 consists of 16 residues. CDR3: CASSVRDRATRYGYTF. In nucleotides, the CDR3 is TGTGCCAGCAGCGTCCGAGACAGGGCGACACGCTATGGCTACACCTTC.

The genes are TRBV5-1 and TRBJ1-1; 9 positions agree with TRBD1. This CDR3 region has 15 residues. CDR1 and CDR2 from the germline V gene are SGHRS and YFSETQ. Trimming took 4 bases from V and 5 from J; bases not matched to a gene: 9. CDR3 sequence (DNA): TGCGCCAGCAGCCCGTACGGACAGGGGATGACTGAAGCTTTCTTT. This encodes CASSPYGQGMTEAFF.

The J gene is TRBJ2-1, the V gene TRBV5-4, with TRBD2 matching 10 bases. The CDR3 extends over 16 amino acids. Trimming took 4 bases from V and 8 from J; bases not matched to a gene: 12. Germline lookup yields CDR1 SGHNT and CDR2 YYREEE (reference sequence). CDR3 in DNA: TGTGCCAGCAGCGAGCGCCTAGCGGGGGACGGCCATGAGCAGTTCTTC. Encoded protein: CASSERLAGDGHEQFF. Looking up the rest from reference TRBV5-4 and TRBJ2-1 gives the full variable domain: ETGVTQSPTHLIKTRGQQVTLRCSSQSGHNTVSWYQQALGQGPQFIFQYYREEENGRGNFPPRFSGLQFPNYSSELNVNALELDDSALYLCASSERLAGDGHEQFFGPGTRLTVL.

V usage is TRBV6-5 and J usage is TRBJ1-2, with D perhaps matching TRBD1 (5 bases). Trimming shortened V by 6 bases and J by 6 bases, and 11 bases separated the two germline ends. This CDR3 has 12 residues. The germline V gene has CDR1 MNHEY and CDR2 SVGAGI. The CDR3 DNA reads as TGTGCCAGCAGGATAGACAGAGATGGCTACACCTTC. The encoded protein is CASRIDRDGYTF.

A word on this clone: In the same sample, other DNA sequences code for this CDR3. The chain links TRBV28 to TRBJ2-7; 8 nucleotides agree with TRBD1. V lost 6 bases and J lost 4; bases outside the gene matches: 2. Looked up from germline, CDR1 is MDHEN and CDR2 is SYDVKM. This CDR3 has 12 residues. CDR3 region: CASRGQGYEQYF. CDR3 in DNA: TGTGCCAGCAGAGGACAGGGTTACGAGCAGTACTTC.